These T cell receptor beta chains were read from a single sample in a study of shared clonotypes between healthy human individuals. The table came from immunoSEQ multiplex PCR; TCRdb's copy has only in-frame clones and leaves some out. The repertoire has 2 million to 2.5 million clones, under 97% of them found once; the top ten carry about 0.13%. Material: naive CD4+ T cells sorted from blood. The receptors were gathered from a man aged 18-30 years in good health. Each CDR3 is given with its conserved first and last residue. The order of the fields is D gene, V gene, clone size, J gene, CDR3 DNA, CDR3 protein. D genes are given only for firm matches. Clone size, where shown, is once, few, many, or a class for clones that have expanded.

D: TRBD1
V: TRBV6-1
size: -
J: TRBJ1-1
DNA: TGTGCCAGCAGTGAAGCCTTACAGGGGGACAAAGCTTTCTTT
CDR3: CASSEALQGDKAFF

D: -
V: TRBV5-1
size: -
J: TRBJ2-7
DNA: TGCGCCAGCAGCTTGGTAGGGTCCTCCTACGAGCAGTACTTC
CDR3: CASSLVGSSYEQYF

D: TRBD1
V: TRBV10-3
size: -
J: TRBJ2-7
DNA: TGTGCCATCAGTAGAGACAGGGGGCAATACGAGCAGTACTTC
CDR3: CAISRDRGQYEQYF

D: -
V: TRBV6-6
size: -
J: TRBJ2-7
DNA: TGTGCCAGCAGTTACGGCCAGGGTGATCCCTACGAGCAGTACTTC
CDR3: CASSYGQGDPYEQYF

D: -
V: TRBV9
size: -
J: TRBJ2-5
DNA: TGTGCCAGCAGCGTAGCGGTGGGGCCTACAGGGTTTCGAGGTGAGACCCAGTACTTC
CDR3: CASSVAVGPTGFRGETQYF

D: -
V: TRBV27
size: -
J: TRBJ2-3
DNA: TGTGCCAGCAGTTTTCGGGCCGCGGTGGCGGCCACATATACGCAGTATTTT
CDR3: CASSFRAAVAATYTQYF

D: -
V: TRBV2
size: -
J: TRBJ2-3
DNA: TGTGCCAGCAGGCAGGGAGTTTGGGTTCTAAGCACAGATACGCAGTATTTT
CDR3: CASRQGVWVLSTDTQYF

D: TRBD2
V: TRBV7-9
size: -
J: TRBJ2-3
DNA: TGTGCCAGCAGCACGGGACTAGCGGGGGGTACAGATACGCAGTATTTT
CDR3: CASSTGLAGGTDTQYF

D: -
V: TRBV7-9
size: -
J: TRBJ1-1
DNA: TGTGCCAGCAGCTTTACAGGGCTAGGTGAAGCTTTCTTT
CDR3: CASSFTGLGEAFF

D: -
V: TRBV28
size: once
J: TRBJ2-3
DNA: TGTGCCGGCCGCGGGCAGAGCACAGATACGCAGTATTTT
CDR3: CAGRGQSTDTQYF

D: -
V: TRBV6-1
size: -
J: TRBJ1-1
DNA: TGTGCCAGCAGTACCGACAGAGGCCCCGAGGCTTTCTTT
CDR3: CASSTDRGPEAFF

D: -
V: TRBV2
size: once
J: TRBJ1-5
DNA: TGTGCCAGCCGGAGGGCGGGGGGCATTCAGCCCCAGCATTTT
CDR3: CASRRAGGIQPQHF

D: -
V: TRBV7-2
size: -
J: TRBJ2-3
DNA: TGTGCCAGCAGCTTAGAGGTCCAGATCAGGCAGTATTTT
CDR3: CASSLEVQIRQYF

D: TRBD1
V: TRBV19
size: -
J: TRBJ2-2
DNA: TGTGCCAGTAGTATCCTCCCGGGACAGGGGGCGACCGGGGAGCTGTTTTTT
CDR3: CASSILPGQGATGELFF

D: TRBD1
V: TRBV5-1
size: -
J: TRBJ2-3
DNA: TGCGCCAGCAGCTCACAGGGGGCCGGAACAGATACGCAGTATTTT
CDR3: CASSSQGAGTDTQYF

D: TRBD1
V: TRBV2
size: -
J: TRBJ2-7
DNA: TGTGCCAGCAGTGACGGGACAGGGCCCTACGAGCAGTACTTC
CDR3: CASSDGTGPYEQYF

D: -
V: TRBV2
size: -
J: TRBJ2-5
DNA: TGTGCCAGCATGGGGGGACTTAGAGTGACCCAGTACTTC
CDR3: CASMGGLRVTQYF

D: -
V: TRBV28
size: once
J: TRBJ2-7
DNA: TGTGCCAGCAGTTTGGCTACCACACTAAGGATTTTCCACGAGCAGTACTTC
CDR3: CASSLATTLRIFHEQYF

D: -
V: TRBV18
size: -
J: TRBJ1-2
DNA: TGTGCCAGCTCACCTGGCCCCGAGGGCTACACCTTC
CDR3: CASSPGPEGYTF

D: TRBD1
V: TRBV30
size: -
J: TRBJ1-2
DNA: TGTGCCTGGGGGACAGGGGCCGTAGGCTACACCTTC
CDR3: CAWGTGAVGYTF

D: -
V: TRBV6-1
size: -
J: TRBJ2-7
DNA: TGTGCCAGCAGTGAAATCCAGGTTGGGAGCTCCTACGAGCAGTACTTC
CDR3: CASSEIQVGSSYEQYF

D: -
V: TRBV28
size: once
J: TRBJ1-5
DNA: TGTGCCAGCAGTCGACAGAGCAATCAGCCCCAGCATTTT
CDR3: CASSRQSNQPQHF

D: -
V: TRBV5-6
size: -
J: TRBJ1-2
DNA: TGTGCCAGCAGCTTGGTAGATTATCGAGCTAACTATGGCTACACCTTC
CDR3: CASSLVDYRANYGYTF

D: TRBD1
V: TRBV28
size: -
J: TRBJ2-7
DNA: TGTGCCAGCAGTTCACGGACAGGGGTACACGAGCAGTACTTC
CDR3: CASSSRTGVHEQYF

D: -
V: TRBV7-2
size: -
J: TRBJ1-2
DNA: TGTGCCAGCAGCTTAGCGCAGAGGGGGTCCTATGGCTACACCTTC
CDR3: CASSLAQRGSYGYTF

D: -
V: TRBV30
size: -
J: TRBJ1-6
DNA: TGTGCCTGGAGGAGGGGAGGGGATTCACCCCTCCACTTT
CDR3: CAWRRGGDSPLHF

D: -
V: TRBV11-3
size: -
J: TRBJ1-3
DNA: TGTGCCAGCAGCGAATTTGCTGGAAACACCATATATTTT
CDR3: CASSEFAGNTIYF

D: -
V: TRBV28
size: -
J: TRBJ2-7
DNA: TGTGCCAGCAGTTTCCAGACCTACGAGCAGTACTTC
CDR3: CASSFQTYEQYF

D: -
V: TRBV9
size: -
J: TRBJ2-1
DNA: TGTGCCAGCTCCCGGGACTCGCTTGGGAATGAGCAGTTCTTC
CDR3: CASSRDSLGNEQFF